The 4 T cell receptor beta chains below all came from one sample that was sequenced in a study of monozygotic twins with inflammatory bowel disease. TCRdb reworked the 5' RACE reads into one entry per CDR3 protein, no DNA. The listing records more than 110,000 distinct CDR3 sequences. Specimen: blood. The receptors shown here come from a human donor with ulcerative colitis or Crohn's disease, or a healthy co-twin of an affected twin (not recorded which).

V gene TRBV15 combines with J gene TRBJ1-5; with no DNA, the TCRdb D assignment of TRBD1 cannot be verified. There are 16 residues in the CDR3. In germline, CDR1 is LNHNV, CDR2 YYDKDF (reference sequence). CDR3: CATSRDLTGSNQPQHF.

CDR3 in amino acids: CASSQEPRVTGRYYNEQFF. The chain joins TRBV14 to TRBJ2-1; the D call of TRBD1 rests on TCRdb alone, since no DNA is present to check it. Germline CDR1 reads SGHDN; CDR2 reads FVKESK. This CDR3 has 19 residues.

J is TRBJ1-2 and V is TRBV15; TCRdb designates TRBD1, a call that cannot be tested without DNA. The CDR3 totals 15 residues. Germline V CDR1 and CDR2: LNHNV, YYDKDF (reference sequence). The CDR3 reads CATSRGDRDIYGYTF.

CDR3 region: CSARPRVFAVHNEQFF. This sequence joins TRBV20-1 and TRBJ2-1; lacking DNA, the TRBD1 call made by TCRdb goes unchecked. CDR1 and CDR2 (germline): DFQATT, SNEGSKA (reference sequence). CDR3 length: 16 residues.